Included here is one T cell receptor (beta chain) sequence, with context. The data are from a study of blood T cell repertoires in COVID-19. V lost 2 bases, J lost 10 bases, and 6 bases lay in between. Germline V gene sequence: CDR1 MNHNS, CDR2 SASEGT. The CDR3 contains 11 residues. Libraries were prepared by immunoSEQ multiplex PCR; TCRdb keeps only in-frame clonotypes and omits some of them. The table shows around 200,000 clones, with approximately 85% occurring only once. The sample consisted of peripheral blood. The TCR was taken from a human donor with active or convalescent COVID-19. The donor label of this sample is uncertain. The J gene is TRBJ2-1, the V gene TRBV6-1; perhaps TRBD1 as D (5 bases). CDR3 in DNA: TGTGCCAGCAGTGAATACAGGGAGCAGTTCTTC. Residues: CASSEYREQFF.